This record concerns one TCR beta chain sequence. This record comes from a study of blood T cell repertoires in COVID-19. Study background: Sample material is recorded as cDNA or gDNA derived from T cells, B-cell-depleted T cells, or PBMCs.

This table comes from immunoSEQ multiplex PCR, and its TCRdb copy is limited to in-frame clones, with some not included. The data contain a few hundred thousand clones, 90% of them singletons. V lost 6 bases to trimming and J lost 3 bases; unmatched junction nucleotides: 4. From germline, CDR1 is ENHRY and CDR2 SYGVKD. This CDR3 has 13 amino acids. Sample: PBMCs or T cells enriched from blood (not recorded which). This chain connects TRBV10-3 to TRBJ2-7; 8 nucleotides match TRBD2. The source of this sequence is a man aged 30 to 45 who had been exposed to COVID-19. The CDR3 here is CAIRASGGYEQYF. The CDR3 nucleotides read TGTGCCATCAGGGCGAGCGGGGGCTACGAGCAGTACTTC.